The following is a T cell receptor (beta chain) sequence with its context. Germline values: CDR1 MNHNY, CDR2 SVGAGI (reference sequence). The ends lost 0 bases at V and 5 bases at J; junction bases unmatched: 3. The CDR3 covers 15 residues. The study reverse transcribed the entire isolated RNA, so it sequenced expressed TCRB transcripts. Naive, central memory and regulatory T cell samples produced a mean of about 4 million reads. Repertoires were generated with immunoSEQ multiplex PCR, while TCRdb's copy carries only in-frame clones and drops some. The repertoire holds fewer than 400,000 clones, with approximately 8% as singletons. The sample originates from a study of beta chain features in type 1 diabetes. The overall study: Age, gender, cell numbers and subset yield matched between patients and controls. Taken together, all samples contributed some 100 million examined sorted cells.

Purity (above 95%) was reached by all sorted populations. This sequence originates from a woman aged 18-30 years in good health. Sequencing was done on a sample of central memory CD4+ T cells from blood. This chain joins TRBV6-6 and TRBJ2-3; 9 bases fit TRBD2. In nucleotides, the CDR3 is TGTGCCAGCAGTTACTCGACTAGCGGCGGAGATACGCAGTATTTT. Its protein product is CASSYSTSGGDTQYF.